These T cell receptor beta chains were read from a single sample in a study of blood T cell repertoires in COVID-19. The protocol was immunoSEQ multiplex PCR, while the TCRdb copy is restricted to in-frame clones and leaves out a portion. The sample comprises approximately 46,000 clones, under 90% of which are singletons, and under 25% rests with the top ten. Sequenced: peripheral blood. Receptors originate from a woman aged 80 or over with COVID-19, enrolled during active disease. Both conserved end residues are part of each CDR3. The order of the fields is D gene, J gene, clone size, V gene, CDR3 protein, CDR3 DNA. A D gene is named only where the DNA matches it firmly. Rows give clone size only sometimes, using once, few, many, or a class for an expanded clone.

>TRBD2|TRBJ2-1|NA|TRBV7-3
CASSKSGSGYNEQFF
TGTGCCAGCAGTAAAAGCGGGAGTGGATACAATGAGCAGTTCTTC
>TRBD2|TRBJ2-1|few|TRBV29-1
CSVEAPVTSGRAKGEQFF
TGCAGCGTTGAGGCTCCAGTGACTAGCGGGAGGGCCAAGGGTGAGCAGTTCTTC
>TRBD2|TRBJ2-7|NA|TRBV7-6
CASSLRLAGPNGEQYF
TGTGCCAGCAGCCTACGACTAGCGGGACCCAATGGCGAGCAGTACTTC
>TRBD1|TRBJ2-1|NA|TRBV14
CASSQSGTGAYNEQFF
TGTGCCAGCAGCCAATCCGGGACAGGGGCCTACAATGAGCAGTTCTTC
>TRBD2|TRBJ2-7|NA|TRBV9
CASSQGTSGSYEQYF
TGTGCCAGCAGCCAAGGGACTAGCGGGAGTTACGAGCAGTACTTC
>TRBD1|TRBJ1-1|NA|TRBV5-6
CASSLNRGSEAFF
TGTGCCAGCAGCCTTAACAGGGGCTCTGAAGCTTTCTTT
>TRBD2|TRBJ2-3|NA|TRBV19
CASRGGLAGVGDTQYF
TGTGCCAGTAGGGGGGGACTAGCGGGAGTCGGAGATACGCAGTATTTT
>NA|TRBJ2-1|NA|TRBV5-5
CASSFSGGPNEQFF
TGTGCCAGCAGCTTCTCCGGGGGGCCAAATGAGCAGTTCTTC
>TRBD1|TRBJ2-3|NA|TRBV5-6
CASSAGQGAQGDTQYF
TGTGCCAGCAGCGCAGGACAGGGGGCGCAAGGAGATACGCAGTATTTT
>NA|TRBJ1-2|NA|TRBV6-5
CASSSPGDYGYTF
TGTGCCAGCAGCTCCCCCGGGGACTATGGCTACACCTTC
>NA|TRBJ1-4|few|TRBV27
CASSVNRVGEKLFF
TGTGCCAGCAGTGTGAACAGGGTGGGAGAAAAACTGTTTTTT
>TRBD2|TRBJ2-1|NA|TRBV4-2
CASSPAVAGYNEQFF
TGTGCCAGCAGCCCTGCGGTAGCGGGTTACAATGAGCAGTTCTTC
>NA|TRBJ2-7|once|TRBV9
CASSDRDGNEQYF
TGTGCCAGCAGCGACAGGGATGGGAACGAGCAGTACTTC
>NA|TRBJ2-7|NA|TRBV29-1
CSAGPTYSGEQYF
TGCAGCGCGGGCCCTACGTATTCCGGTGAGCAGTACTTC
>TRBD2|TRBJ2-7|NA|TRBV6-4
CASSPGLGPVYEQYF
TGTGCCAGCAGTCCGGGACTAGGACCCGTCTACGAGCAGTACTTC
>TRBD2|TRBJ2-2|few|TRBV7-9
CASSLTSGDTGELFF
TGTGCCAGCTCCCTGACTAGCGGAGACACCGGGGAGCTGTTTTTT
>NA|TRBJ2-7|few|TRBV11-2
CASSLVSGAKGYEQYF
TGTGCCAGCAGCTTAGTCTCAGGGGCTAAGGGCTACGAGCAGTACTTC
>TRBD2|TRBJ2-1|NA|TRBV28
CASSERTSGYNEQFF
TGTGCCAGCAGCGAAAGGACTAGCGGATACAATGAGCAGTTCTTC
>TRBD1|TRBJ2-7|once|TRBV15
CATSRAGTGKDYEQYF
TGTGCCACCAGCAGGGCCGGGACAGGGAAAGACTACGAGCAGTACTTC
>NA|TRBJ1-4|once|TRBV19
CASSMSGVATNEKLFF
TGTGCCAGTAGTATGTCCGGAGTTGCAACTAATGAAAAACTGTTTTTT
>TRBD2|TRBJ2-7|NA|TRBV2
CASSGGREGREQYF
TGTGCCAGCAGTGGCGGGCGGGAGGGCCGAGAGCAGTACTTC
>TRBD2|TRBJ2-2|NA|TRBV4-2
CASSELAGGPGELFF
TGTGCCAGCAGCGAACTAGCGGGAGGTCCCGGGGAGCTGTTTTTT
>TRBD2|TRBJ2-1|NA|TRBV10-3
CAISESGGRRYEQFF
TGTGCCATCAGTGAGTCGGGCGGGAGAAGGTATGAGCAGTTCTTC
>TRBD2|TRBJ2-7|NA|TRBV19
CASSMSTPGTSGDYEQYF
TGTGCCAGTAGTATGTCTACTCCCGGGACTAGCGGCGACTACGAGCAGTACTTC
>TRBD1|TRBJ1-1|NA|TRBV6-5
CASTITGGNTEAFF
TGTGCCAGCACTATTACAGGGGGGAACACTGAAGCTTTCTTT
>TRBD1|TRBJ2-3|NA|TRBV6-2/TRBV6-3
CASSPPTGGAGTQYF
TGTGCCAGCAGCCCACCGACAGGGGGCGCAGGGACGCAGTATTTT
>NA|TRBJ1-3|NA|TRBV3-1/TRBV3-2
CASSQVLRGGNTIYF
TGTGCCAGCAGCCAAGTATTAAGGGGTGGAAACACCATATATTTT
>TRBD1|TRBJ1-2|NA|TRBV28
CASSQNDRGPNYGYTF
TGTGCCAGCAGTCAGAACGACAGGGGTCCTAACTATGGCTACACCTTC
>NA|TRBJ2-7|NA|TRBV28
CASSFPEGFSYEQYF
TGTGCCAGCAGTTTCCCCGAGGGTTTCTCCTACGAGCAGTACTTC
>NA|TRBJ2-1|NA|TRBV1
CTSSQQGSEQFF
TGCACCAGCAGCCAACAGGGAAGTGAGCAGTTCTTC
>TRBD1|TRBJ1-2|NA|TRBV6-5
CASSSLGTGRGYTF
TGTGCCAGCAGTTCCCTCGGGACAGGGCGAGGCTACACCTTC
>NA|TRBJ1-3|NA|TRBV29-1
CSVGSSGNTIYF
TGCAGCGTGGGGAGCTCTGGAAACACCATATATTTT
>NA|TRBJ2-7|NA|TRBV10-3
CAISESGNEQYF
TGTGCCATCAGTGAGTCGGGCAACGAGCAGTACTTC
>NA|TRBJ2-3|NA|TRBV2
CASIVGPDGSADTQYF
TGTGCCAGCATTGTTGGACCCGACGGGAGCGCAGATACGCAGTATTTT